The 26 T cell receptor beta chains reported below all come from one sample, sequenced in a study of cytomegalovirus exposure and HLA in healthy donors. Amplification used 60 Vbeta primers and 13 Jbeta primers. Libraries were prepared by immunoSEQ multiplex PCR; TCRdb keeps only in-frame clonotypes and omits some of them. This sample has 150,000 to 200,000 clones; roughly 82% occur once, and the top ten carry approximately 1.4%. Sequenced: PBMCs. These receptors came from a man aged 40-49 years in good health and CMV-seronegative.

V and J are TRBV6-1 and TRBJ1-4; D might be TRBD1 (5 bases). This CDR3 contains 15 residues. V dropped 7 bases and J dropped 8 bases, with 20 bases sitting between them. The germline gives CDR1 MNHNS, CDR2 SASEGT. The CDR3 nucleotides read TGTGCCAGCATCCAATTCGGCCAGGGCGACGAAAAACTGTTTTTT. It specifies CASIQFGQGDEKLFF.

The chain is built from TRBV5-5 and TRBJ2-4; 7 bases match TRBD1. Germline V gene data show CDR1 as SGHKS and CDR2 as YYEKEE (reference sequence). This CDR3 spans 13 amino acids. V lost 3 bases, J lost 6 bases, and 3 bases stayed unmatched. CDR3 sequence: CASSSTGVNIQYF. The CDR3 region has the DNA TGTGCCAGCAGCTCCACAGGGGTAAACATTCAGTACTTC.

V gene TRBV30 combines with J gene TRBJ1-6, with D possibly matching TRBD1 (5 bases). This CDR3 spans 14 amino acids. Germline V gene lookup returns CDR1 GTSNPN and CDR2 SVGIG (reference sequence). The ends were cut back, 0 bases at V and 5 bases at J, with 8 bases in the middle. In DNA form, the CDR3 reads TGTGCCTGGAGTGTCGGGGGGGATAATTCACCCCTCCACTTT. It translates to CAWSVGGDNSPLHF.

The CDR3 nucleotides are TGTGCCAGCAGCTTAGCTAAGGGGGGGCCTCGCAATGAGCAGTTCTTC. It specifies CASSLAKGGPRNEQFF. The chain links TRBV7-2 to TRBJ2-1; D might be TRBD2 (7 bases). This CDR3 contains 16 residues. Germline loops: CDR1 SGHTA, CDR2 FQGNSA. V was pared by 0 bases and J by 6 bases, with 15 bases between.

The chain is built from TRBV10-3 and TRBJ1-1, with D perhaps matching TRBD1 (6 bases). The CDR3 has 12 amino acids. Germline V gene data show CDR1 as ENHRY and CDR2 as SYGVKD. V was clipped by 3 bases and J by 8 bases, with 10 bases between them. In DNA, the CDR3 is TGTGCCATCAGTGAATTTACAGGGGAAGCTTTCTTT. This codes for CAISEFTGEAFF.

The V and J genes are TRBV18 and TRBJ2-5; TRBD1 might be the D (6 bases). The CDR3 totals 14 residues. V lost 6 bases and J 1 base, leaving 12 bases between the germline ends. Germline CDR1 reads KGHSH; CDR2 reads LQKENI. As DNA, the CDR3 is TGTGCCAGCTCCAACACAGGGAGCCAAGAGACCCAGTACTTC. The encoded protein is CASSNTGSQETQYF.

The CDR3 coding sequence is TGTGCCAGTAGTGGAGGAGGGATACGGGGCACTGAAGCTTTCTTT. This translates into CASSGGGIRGTEAFF. The chain is built from TRBV19 and TRBJ1-1; D unresolved. Germline V CDR1 and CDR2: LNHDA, SQIVND (reference sequence). The CDR3 has 15 residues. V dropped 5 bases and J dropped 4 bases, with 17 bases sitting between them.

This sequence joins TRBV6-5 and TRBJ1-2; maybe TRBD1 (6 bases). CDR1 is MNHEY, CDR2 SVGAGI, per germline. V was trimmed by 2 bases and J by 6 bases, leaving 19 bases between them. The CDR3 consists of 16 residues. This CDR3 reads CASSYGGGGGIDGYTF. The CDR3 DNA reads TGTGCCAGCAGTTACGGCGGGGGAGGGGGGATCGATGGCTACACCTTC.

The V call is TRBV5-1, the J call TRBJ1-2; no clear D. The germline V gene has CDR1 SGHRS and CDR2 YFSETQ. The CDR3 totals 16 residues. V lost 0 bases, J lost 0 bases, and 12 bases lay in between. The CDR3 sequence is CASSLEAGPANYGYTF. The DNA of the CDR3 is TGCGCCAGCAGCTTGGAGGCAGGCCCAGCTAACTATGGCTACACCTTC.

V usage is TRBV5-1 and J usage is TRBJ1-2; D not resolved. This CDR3 has 14 amino acids. Between the trimmed V and J ends, which lost 4 bases and 5 bases, there was a span of 15 bases. Per germline, CDR1 SGHRS and CDR2 YFSETQ. The CDR3 reads CASSPAAGGYGYTF. CDR3 DNA sequence: TGCGCCAGCAGCCCCGCGGCAGGAGGGTATGGCTACACCTTC.

This chain uses TRBV4-3 with TRBJ1-4; tentative D call: TRBD1 (5 bases). V lost 0 bases and J 6 bases, leaving 14 bases between the germline ends. The CDR3 spans 16 residues. Germline CDR1 is LGHNA and CDR2 is YSLEER. The CDR3 loop is CASSQEAAGRDEKLFF. In DNA form, the CDR3 reads TGCGCCAGCAGCCAAGAGGCGGCAGGGAGGGATGAAAAACTGTTTTTT.

The rearrangement uses TRBV6-5 and TRBJ2-1, with D possibly matching TRBD2 (6 bases). CDR1 and CDR2 from the germline V gene are MNHEY and SVGAGI. The CDR3 sequence is 13 residues long. Trimming removed 4 bases from V and 7 bases from J, with 11 bases in between. CDR3 amino acids: CASSSPAGNEQFF. DNA of the CDR3: TGTGCCAGCAGTTCCCCTGCGGGGAATGAGCAGTTCTTC.

V and J are TRBV30 and TRBJ1-4, with TRBD1 matching over 11 bases. Germline lookup yields CDR1 GTSNPN and CDR2 SVGIG (reference sequence). CDR3 length equals 14 residues. Unmatched junction bases numbered 4, after V lost 2 bases and J lost 8 bases. The CDR3 DNA sequence: TGTGCCTGGAGTTGGACAGGGGGCCGGGAAAAACTGTTTTTT. Translating gives CAWSWTGGREKLFF.

J is TRBJ2-7 and V is TRBV29-1; maybe TRBD2 (7 bases). Germline V gene lookup returns CDR1 SQVTM and CDR2 ANQGSEA. V was shortened by 0 bases and J by 4 bases, with 16 bases between the two germline ends. The CDR3 has 15 amino acids. The CDR3 bases are TGCAGCGTTGAAGATACCCGGGGAGGGGGATACGAGCAGTACTTC. This translates into CSVEDTRGGGYEQYF.

V gene TRBV2 combines with J gene TRBJ2-7, with D tentatively TRBD1 (6 bases). Trimming removed 3 bases from V and 2 bases from J, with 17 bases in between. There are 16 residues in the CDR3. Germline V gene sequence: CDR1 SNHLY, CDR2 FYNNEI. The CDR3 reads CASSDRRYQGTYEQYF. The CDR3 DNA sequence: TGTGCCAGCAGTGATAGACGATACCAGGGGACCTACGAGCAGTACTTC. Full variable domain (remainder filled in from reference TRBV2 and TRBJ2-7): EPEVTQTPSHQVTQMGQEVILRCVPISNHLYFYWYRQILGQKVEFLVSFYNNEISEKSEIFDDQFSVERPDGSNFTLKIRSTKLEDSAMYFCASSDRRYQGTYEQYFGPGTRLTVT.

The V gene is TRBV27, the J gene TRBJ2-7; TRBD2 matches 9 bases. After removal of 0 bases from V and 6 bases from J, the junction contained 12 bases not matched to a gene. Germline-derived CDR1 and CDR2 are MNHEY and SMNVEV (reference sequence). CDR3 length: 17 amino acids. Written as DNA, the CDR3 is TGTGCCAGCAGTTTATCGCGCGGGAGGGGCTCTTGGGGCGAGCAGTACTTC. This encodes CASSLSRGRGSWGEQYF.

This clone was counted only a few times. The chain employs TRBV4-1 and TRBJ2-1, with D tentatively TRBD2 (7 bases). CDR3 length equals 18 residues. With 4 bases removed from V and 1 base from J, the gap between germline ends came to 20 bases. Per germline, CDR1 MGHRA and CDR2 YSYEKL. CDR3 protein: CASSPMGGPGKSYNEQFF. The CDR3 DNA sequence: TGCGCCAGCAGCCCCATGGGGGGGCCCGGGAAATCCTACAATGAGCAGTTCTTC.

This clone came up once. The chain joins TRBV29-1 to TRBJ2-7; 7 bases are a match to TRBD2. CDR1 is SQVTM and CDR2 is ANQGSEA in the germline V gene. The ends lost 5 bases at V and 2 bases at J; junction bases unmatched: 3. The CDR3 runs to 12 residues. The CDR3 DNA is TGCAGCGTTTCCGGGACTACCTACGAGCAGTACTTC. Translation gives CSVSGTTYEQYF.

The V gene is TRBV7-2, the J gene TRBJ2-5, with D possibly TRBD1 on 5 matching bases. The CDR3 spans 15 residues. CDR1 and CDR2 (germline): SGHTA, FQGNSA. V lost 5 bases to trimming and J lost 5 bases, with 18 bases between them. The CDR3 DNA is TGTGCCAGCAGCACATTAGGGGCTGGGTTGGAGACCCAGTACTTC. Translated, it gives CASSTLGAGLETQYF.

V and J are TRBV5-6 and TRBJ1-1; 7 bases fit TRBD1. The CDR3 contains 17 residues. The germline CDR1 and CDR2 sequences are SGHDT and YYEEEE. V was clipped by 4 bases and J by 5 bases; unmatched bases: 17. The CDR3 here is CASSHGQVIKGHTEAFF. For the CDR3, the DNA is TGTGCCAGCAGCCACGGACAGGTCATTAAGGGGCATACTGAAGCTTTCTTT. Using reference TRBV5-6 and TRBJ1-1 for the parts outside the CDR3, the full variable domain is DAGVTQSPTHLIKTRGQQVTLRCSPKSGHDTVSWYQQALGQGPQFIFQYYEEEERQRGNFPDRFSGHQFPNYSSELNVNALLLGDSALYLCASSHGQVIKGHTEAFFGQGTRLTVV.

This sequence joins TRBV27 and TRBJ1-5; D is ambiguous. Germline V gives CDR1 MNHEY, CDR2 SMNVEV (reference sequence). The CDR3 extends over 13 amino acids. Trimming removed 2 bases at V and 11 bases at J, with 13 bases between. This chain's CDR3 is CASSLEPGRAQHF. CDR3 nucleotides: TGTGCCAGCAGTTTAGAACCGGGTCGGGCCCAGCATTTT.

The chain has TRBV5-1 and TRBJ2-7, with D tentatively TRBD2 (5 bases). The V gene lost 6 bases and the J gene lost 0 bases, with 13 bases spanning the gap. Germline CDR1 reads SGHRS; CDR2 reads YFSETQ. The CDR3 consists of 14 residues. Here the CDR3 reads CASKASFDSYEQYF. CDR3 nucleotide sequence: TGCGCCAGCAAAGCTAGCTTCGACTCCTACGAGCAGTACTTC.

The rearrangement joins TRBV7-3 to TRBJ2-4; 12 nucleotides align to TRBD1. The CDR3 has 17 residues. Trimming took 5 bases from V and 6 from J; bases not matched to a gene: 11. The V gene's germline CDR1 is SGHTA and CDR2 FQGTGA. The CDR3 bases are TGTGCCAGCAGCCTCACGGCGGGACAGGGGGCGGGAAACATTCAGTACTTC. Translated, it gives CASSLTAGQGAGNIQYF.

This clone has a single count. J is TRBJ2-7 and V is TRBV5-1; the D gene is possibly TRBD2 (6 bases). V lost 0 bases and J 5 bases, leaving 12 bases between the germline ends. This CDR3 is 14 amino acids long. Per the germline V gene, CDR1 is SGHRS and CDR2 is YFSETQ. CDR3 nucleotide sequence: TGCGCCAGCAGCTTGGGGCTAGCGATAAACGAGCAGTACTTC. Translation: CASSLGLAINEQYF.

This chain joins TRBV7-2 and TRBJ2-1, with unresolved D. Germline V gene lookup returns CDR1 SGHTA and CDR2 FQGNSA. Trimming took 5 bases from V and 3 from J, leaving 14 bases between them. The CDR3 is 15 residues long. This CDR3 reads CASSPGRLSYNEQFF. The CDR3 region has the DNA TGTGCCAGCAGCCCTGGCCGCCTCAGCTACAATGAGCAGTTCTTC.

The chain joins TRBV27 to TRBJ2-3, with 9 bases lining up with TRBD2. The J segment lost 0 bases and the V segment lost 1 base, leaving 8 bases of the junction unmatched. This CDR3 is built from 18 residues. Per germline, CDR1 MNHEY and CDR2 SMNVEV (reference sequence). Here the CDR3 reads CASSLFPAGGLSTDTQYF. The CDR3 DNA sequence: TGTGCCAGCAGTTTATTCCCAGCGGGGGGACTCAGCACAGATACGCAGTATTTT.